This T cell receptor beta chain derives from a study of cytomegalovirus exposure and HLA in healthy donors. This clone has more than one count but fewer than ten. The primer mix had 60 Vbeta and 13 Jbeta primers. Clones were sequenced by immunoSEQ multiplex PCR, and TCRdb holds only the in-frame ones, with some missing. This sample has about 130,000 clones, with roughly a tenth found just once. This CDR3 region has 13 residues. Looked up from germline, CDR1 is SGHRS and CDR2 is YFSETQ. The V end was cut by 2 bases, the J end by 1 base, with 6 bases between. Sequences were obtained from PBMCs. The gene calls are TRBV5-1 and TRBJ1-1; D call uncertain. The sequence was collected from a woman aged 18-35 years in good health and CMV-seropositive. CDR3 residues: CASSLNSNTEAFF. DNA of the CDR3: TGCGCCAGCAGCTTAAACTCGAACACTGAAGCTTTCTTT.